Shown below are 11 T cell receptor beta chains from a single sample sequenced in a study of regulatory T cells. These TCRs' antigens remain unknown. Findings and limits, study-wide: In CD3G-deficient patients, conventional CD4+ T cells were enriched for hydrophobic CDR3 residues at positions 6 and 7.

Primers: 52 TRBV forward and 13 TRBJ reverse. Sequencing was performed with immunoSEQ multiplex PCR; in TCRdb, only in-frame clones are kept and a portion is missing. The sample carries 32,000 or so clones, 85% to 95% recorded once. Sample: conventional CD4+ T cells sorted from blood. The receptors stem from a person aged 18 to 29 with CD3G deficiency.

V gene TRBV7-8 combines with J gene TRBJ2-3; 9 nucleotides line up with TRBD2. V shed 5 bases, J shed 5 bases, and the junction held 8 bases outside the gene matches. The CDR3 contains 15 residues. Germline V gene lookup returns CDR1 SGHVS and CDR2 FQNEAQ. For the CDR3, the DNA is TGTGCCAGCAGCCCGGGACTAGCTCTTAGAGATACGCAGTATTTT. This sequence encodes CASSPGLALRDTQYF.

V usage is TRBV6-6 and J usage is TRBJ2-2; 9 bases are shared with TRBD2. This CDR3 comprises 16 residues. Germline assignment: CDR1 MNHNY and CDR2 SVGAGI (reference sequence). V trimming: 8 bases; J trimming: 0 bases; junction bases outside the gene matches: 7. CDR3 region: CASDPLAGSNTGELFF. The CDR3 DNA is TGTGCCAGCGACCCGCTAGCGGGGTCGAACACCGGGGAGCTGTTTTTT.

CDR3 nucleotide sequence: TGCGCCAGCAGCGGACAGGGGTCAGACGAGCAGTACTTC. It codes for CASSGQGSDEQYF. The chain employs TRBV10-2 and TRBJ2-7, with TRBD1 matching over 9 bases. Germline V gene data show CDR1 as WSHSY and CDR2 as SAAADI. V lost 6 bases, J lost 5 bases, and 5 bases stayed unmatched. CDR3 length equals 13 residues.

The genes are TRBV6-1 and TRBJ2-3; D is unclear. The V end was cut by 2 bases, the J end by 4 bases, with 19 bases between. The CDR3 spans 17 residues. Germline V gene data show CDR1 as MNHNS and CDR2 as SASEGT. CDR3 sequence (DNA): TGTGCCAGCAGTGAACTACGGCCAGAAACGGTCCCAGATACGCAGTATTTT. Protein product: CASSELRPETVPDTQYF.

V usage is TRBV27 and J usage is TRBJ2-3; possible D gene TRBD2, 5 bases. This CDR3 has 16 residues. Germline V gene data show CDR1 as MNHEY and CDR2 as SMNVEV (reference sequence). Trimming removed 5 bases from V and 0 bases from J, with 15 bases in between. CDR3 DNA: TGTGCCAGCAGTCACCAGCGGAAAGGGAGCACAGATACGCAGTATTTT. Translation: CASSHQRKGSTDTQYF.

The rearrangement links TRBV6-6 to TRBJ2-6; no reliable D call. V was shortened by 0 bases and J by 4 bases, with 10 bases between the two germline ends. CDR1 and CDR2 (germline): MNHNY, SVGAGI (reference sequence). The CDR3 consists of 16 residues. The CDR3 sequence: CASSYSSPGGANVLTF. The CDR3 nucleotides read TGTGCCAGCAGTTACTCGAGCCCCGGGGGGGCCAACGTCCTGACTTTC.

J is TRBJ2-1 and V is TRBV10-3; the D gene is possibly TRBD2 (6 bases). Germline V gene data show CDR1 as ENHRY and CDR2 as SYGVKD. Trimming removed 10 bases from V and 0 bases from J, with 13 bases in between. There are 14 residues in the CDR3. The CDR3 DNA is TGTGCCACCCGGGACTCCAACTCCTACAATGAGCAGTTCTTC. As protein: CATRDSNSYNEQFF.

This clone showed up just once. The chain has TRBV19 and TRBJ1-1; D is ambiguous. The CDR3 spans 13 residues. V was pared by 3 bases and J by 4 bases, with 9 bases between. Germline values: CDR1 LNHDA, CDR2 SQIVND (reference sequence). CDR3 residues: CASSINGGTEAFF. The CDR3 region has the DNA TGTGCCAGTAGTATTAATGGCGGCACTGAAGCTTTCTTT.

The chain has TRBV30 and TRBJ2-4, with D unresolved. The CDR3 extends over 13 amino acids. V was pared by 6 bases and J by 0 bases, with 9 bases between. Germline assignment: CDR1 GTSNPN and CDR2 SVGIG (reference sequence). The CDR3 region is CACSILAKNIQYF. The CDR3 coding sequence is TGTGCCTGCAGTATATTAGCCAAAAACATTCAGTACTTC.

The chain recombines TRBV4-1 with TRBJ2-5; 7 positions match TRBD1. V lost 2 bases to trimming and J lost 2 bases; unmatched junction nucleotides: 14. In germline, CDR1 is MGHRA, CDR2 YSYEKL. There are 18 residues in the CDR3. DNA for the CDR3: TGCGCCAGCAGCCAACGACCCTCCCAGGGGGTCTCTCAAGAGACCCAGTACTTC. This encodes CASSQRPSQGVSQETQYF.

The genes are TRBV28 and TRBJ2-3; 9 positions match TRBD1. V was pared by 3 bases and J by 2 bases, with 3 bases of the junction left unmatched. Germline V CDR1 and CDR2: MDHEN, SYDVKM. The CDR3 is made up of 15 amino acids. The CDR3 bases are TGTGCCAGCAGTTTGGGACAGGGCTTCACAGATACGCAGTATTTT. It specifies CASSLGQGFTDTQYF. Full variable domain (remainder filled in from reference TRBV28 and TRBJ2-3): DVKVTQSSRYLVKRTGEKVFLECVQDMDHENMFWYRQDPGLGLRLIYFSYDVKMKEKGDIPEGYSVSREKKERFSLILESASTNQTSMYLCASSLGQGFTDTQYFGPGTRLTVL.